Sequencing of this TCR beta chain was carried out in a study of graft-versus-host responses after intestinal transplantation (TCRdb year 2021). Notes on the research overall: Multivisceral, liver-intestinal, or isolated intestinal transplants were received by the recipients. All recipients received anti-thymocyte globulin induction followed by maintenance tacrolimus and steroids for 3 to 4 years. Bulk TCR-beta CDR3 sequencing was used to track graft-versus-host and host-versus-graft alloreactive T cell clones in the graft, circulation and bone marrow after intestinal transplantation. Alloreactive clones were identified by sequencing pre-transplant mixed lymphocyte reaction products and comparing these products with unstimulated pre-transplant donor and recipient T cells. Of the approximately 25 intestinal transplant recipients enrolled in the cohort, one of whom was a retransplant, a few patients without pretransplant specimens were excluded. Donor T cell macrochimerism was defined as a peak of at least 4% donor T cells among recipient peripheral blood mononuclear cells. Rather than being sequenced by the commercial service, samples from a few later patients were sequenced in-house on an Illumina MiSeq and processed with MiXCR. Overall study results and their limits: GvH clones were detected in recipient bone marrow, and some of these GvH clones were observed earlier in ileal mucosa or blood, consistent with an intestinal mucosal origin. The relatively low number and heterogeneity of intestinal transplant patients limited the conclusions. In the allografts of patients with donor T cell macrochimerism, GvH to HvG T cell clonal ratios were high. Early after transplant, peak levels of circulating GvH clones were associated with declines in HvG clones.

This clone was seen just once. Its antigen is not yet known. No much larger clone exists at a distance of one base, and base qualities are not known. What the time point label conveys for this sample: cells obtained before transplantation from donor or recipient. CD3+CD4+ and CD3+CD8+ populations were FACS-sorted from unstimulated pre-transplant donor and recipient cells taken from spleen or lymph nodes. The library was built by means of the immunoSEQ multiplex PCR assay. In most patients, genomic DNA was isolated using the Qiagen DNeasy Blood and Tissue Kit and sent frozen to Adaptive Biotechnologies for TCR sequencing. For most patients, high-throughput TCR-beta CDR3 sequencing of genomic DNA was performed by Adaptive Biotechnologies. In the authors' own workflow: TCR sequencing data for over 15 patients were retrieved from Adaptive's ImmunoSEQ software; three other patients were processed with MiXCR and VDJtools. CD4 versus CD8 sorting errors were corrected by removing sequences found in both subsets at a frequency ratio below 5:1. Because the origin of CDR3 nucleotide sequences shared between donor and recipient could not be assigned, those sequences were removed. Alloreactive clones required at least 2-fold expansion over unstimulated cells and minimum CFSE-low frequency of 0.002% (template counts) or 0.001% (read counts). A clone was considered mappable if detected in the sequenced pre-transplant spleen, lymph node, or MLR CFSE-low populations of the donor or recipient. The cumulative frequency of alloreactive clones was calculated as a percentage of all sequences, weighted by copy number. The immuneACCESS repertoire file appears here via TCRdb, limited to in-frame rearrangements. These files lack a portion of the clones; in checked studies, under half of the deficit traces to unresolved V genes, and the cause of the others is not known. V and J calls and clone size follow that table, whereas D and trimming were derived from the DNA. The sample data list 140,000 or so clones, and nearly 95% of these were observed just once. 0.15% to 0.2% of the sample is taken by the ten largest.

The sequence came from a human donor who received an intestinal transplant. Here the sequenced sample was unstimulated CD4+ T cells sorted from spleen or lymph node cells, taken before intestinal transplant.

The DNA reads as follows: TGTGCCAGCAGTTTACCCGGGGCAGGGCAAGAGACCCAGTACTTC. Its amino acids are CASSLPGAGQETQYF. The chain is encoded by TRBV28 joined to TRBJ2-5, with the D call perhaps TRBD1 or TRBD2, each one matching 5 bases. V gives up 2 bases and J gives up 2 bases, and the segment between their germline ends measures 12 bases. The CDR3 goes from the cysteine to the phenylalanine over 15 residues. Only CDR3 DNA remains: 45 bases, in frame from the first base. The germline V gene encodes CDR1 MDHEN and CDR2 SYDVKM.